A single sample gave rise to the 18 T cell receptor beta chains below, sequenced in a study of shared clonotypes between healthy human individuals (dated by TCRdb to about 2020). The library came from the immunoSEQ multiplex PCR assay. Drawn from immuneACCESS, this table holds only the in-frame rearrangements with V and J called that TCRdb kept. Clones are partly lost; checked studies trace under half to an unresolved V gene and leave the rest unexplained. The sample includes about 2.3 million clones, with around 90% observed a single time. The ten largest clonotypes hold around 0.38% of the sample. Input material: naive CD4+ T cells from PBMCs. What the cell subset or site label conveys for this sample: CD45RA+ positively selected. These receptors all stem from a man younger than 35 in good health. Some clones in this sample may be carry-over from other donors' samples.

This rearrangement joins TRBV18 to TRBJ1-5; no firm D call. The V and J ends lost 2 bases and 0 bases respectively, with 5 bases between them. CDR3 length equals 14 residues. The germline gives CDR1 KGHSH, CDR2 LQKENI. CDR3: CASSPGASNQPQHF. Here the CDR3 DNA reads TGTGCCAGCTCACCAGGAGCTAGCAATCAGCCCCAGCATTTT.

This clone appeared a single time. The rearrangement uses TRBV9 and TRBJ1-3, with D maybe TRBD1 (6 bases). The CDR3 extends over 17 amino acids. Germline loops: CDR1 SGDLS, CDR2 YYNGEE. The V end was cut by 0 bases, the J end by 3 bases, with 16 bases between. CDR3 bases: TGTGCCAGCAGCGTAGATTCGAGGGGGGGAGTTGGAAACACCATATATTTT. Protein product: CASSVDSRGGVGNTIYF.

Note on this clone: This CDR3 is also generated by other DNA sequences in the sample. The rearrangement joins TRBV28 to TRBJ2-1, with D hard to call. CDR1 MDHEN and CDR2 SYDVKM come from the germline V gene. This CDR3 region has 12 residues. V was pared by 4 bases and J by 3 bases, with 4 bases between. CDR3 amino acids: CASSSHYNEQFF. In DNA, the CDR3 is TGTGCCAGCAGTTCCCACTACAATGAGCAGTTCTTC. The variable domain in full, completed from reference TRBV28 and TRBJ2-1, reads DVKVTQSSRYLVKRTGEKVFLECVQDMDHENMFWYRQDPGLGLRLIYFSYDVKMKEKGDIPEGYSVSREKKERFSLILESASTNQTSMYLCASSSHYNEQFFGPGTRLTVL.

The chain has TRBV6-5 and TRBJ2-3, with D unclear. V lost 7 bases, J lost 1 base, and 9 bases lay in between. CDR1 is MNHEY, CDR2 SVGAGI, per germline. The CDR3 loop spans 13 amino acids. The CDR3 sequence: CASTPGGTDTQYF. In DNA form, the CDR3 reads TGTGCCAGCACTCCTGGAGGCACAGATACGCAGTATTTT.

The V and J genes are TRBV6-5 and TRBJ1-2; D is ambiguous. CDR3 size: 15 residues. Germline V gene data show CDR1 as MNHEY and CDR2 as SVGAGI. V was pared by 3 bases and J by 4 bases, with 15 bases between. This CDR3 reads CASSYQPYGSYGYTF. CDR3 sequence (DNA): TGTGCCAGCAGTTATCAGCCCTACGGCTCCTATGGCTACACCTTC.

This clone has a handful of counts. This chain's CDR3 is CSVGVRTEAFF. DNA for the CDR3: TGCAGCGTTGGGGTTCGCACTGAAGCTTTCTTT. J is TRBJ1-1 and V is TRBV29-1; D is undetermined. The germline V gene encodes CDR1 SQVTM and CDR2 ANQGSEA. The V end was cut by 4 bases, the J end by 4 bases, with 7 bases between. The CDR3 extends over 11 amino acids.

This clone was counted a single time. This chain connects TRBV19 to TRBJ2-7; D remains ambiguous. Per germline, CDR1 LNHDA and CDR2 SQIVND (reference sequence). Trimming cost V 5 bases and J 1 base, with 12 bases left between them. The CDR3 contains 14 residues. DNA for the CDR3: TGTGCCAGTAGTGTTCCGGGCCTATCCTACGAGCAGTACTTC. Amino acids: CASSVPGLSYEQYF.

This chain joins TRBV5-1 and TRBJ2-2; the match to TRBD1 covers 8 bases. The CDR3 length is 15 residues. Germline trimming cut 4 bases from V and 4 bases from J; bases unmatched to any gene: 6. Germline V gene lookup returns CDR1 SGHRS and CDR2 YFSETQ. This CDR3 reads CASSATGAVTGELFF. In DNA form, the CDR3 reads TGCGCCAGCAGCGCGACAGGGGCGGTCACCGGGGAGCTGTTTTTT.

The chain carries TRBV7-9 and TRBJ2-1, with TRBD2 matching 8 bases. The CDR3 is 14 residues long. Germline V CDR1 and CDR2: SEHNR, FQNEAQ (reference sequence). V lost 5 bases and J lost 8; bases outside the gene matches: 8. The CDR3 coding sequence is TGTGCCAGCAGCCCGCGGGGGGCAGGGGATGAGCAGTTCTTC. Encoded protein: CASSPRGAGDEQFF.

This clone was recorded a few times. The rearrangement uses TRBV25-1 and TRBJ1-4; unclear D gene. Trimming removed 5 bases at V and 8 bases at J, with 12 bases between. CDR1 MGHDK and CDR2 SYGVNS come from the germline V gene. This CDR3 is built from 13 residues. The CDR3 reads CASSSLGTEKLFF. The CDR3 DNA follows: TGTGCCAGCAGTTCCTTGGGTACAGAAAAACTGTTTTTT.

This rearrangement joins TRBV27 to TRBJ1-1; TRBD1 agrees at 7 bases. The germline V gene encodes CDR1 MNHEY and CDR2 SMNVEV (reference sequence). With V trimmed by 6 bases and J by 4 bases, 5 bases remained unmatched. The CDR3 sequence is 13 residues long. The CDR3 DNA reads as TGTGCCAGCAGAGACAGGGCTGGCACTGAAGCTTTCTTT. It yields the protein CASRDRAGTEAFF.

The chain combines TRBV30 with TRBJ1-2; the D gene is possibly TRBD1 (5 bases). V lost 4 bases, J lost 5 bases, and 17 bases lay in between. The CDR3 sequence is 14 residues long. Germline loops: CDR1 GTSNPN, CDR2 SVGIG (reference sequence). The CDR3 sequence is CAWMPWGRIYGYTF. DNA for the CDR3: TGTGCCTGGATGCCCTGGGGCAGGATTTATGGCTACACCTTC. Filled out from reference TRBV30 and TRBJ1-2, the complete variable domain reads SQTIHQWPATLVQPVGSPLSLECTVEGTSNPNLYWYRQAAGRGLQLLFYSVGIGQISSEVPQNLSASRPQDRQFILSSKKLLLSDSGFYLCAWMPWGRIYGYTFGSGTRLTVV.

V usage is TRBV11-2 and J usage is TRBJ2-1; 7 bases match TRBD2. Germline CDR1 and CDR2: SGHAT and FQNNGV. V shed 5 bases, J shed 13 bases, and the junction held 5 bases outside the gene matches. The CDR3 consists of 11 residues. The CDR3: CASSTTSSQFF. CDR3 sequence (DNA): TGTGCCAGCAGCACGACTAGCAGCCAGTTCTTC.

This sequence joins TRBV29-1 and TRBJ1-2, with D tentatively TRBD1 (5 bases). Per the germline V gene, CDR1 is SQVTM and CDR2 is ANQGSEA. The CDR3 loop spans 13 amino acids. V lost 4 bases, J lost 6 bases, and 15 bases lay in between. CDR3 DNA: TGCAGCGTTGGCCGGGACTATCAAGATGGCTACACCTTC. It specifies CSVGRDYQDGYTF.

As concerns this clone: The sample contains more than one DNA sequence encoding this CDR3. The chain couples TRBV6-5 to TRBJ1-2; possible D gene TRBD1, 5 bases. The CDR3 consists of 15 residues. The V gene lost 7 bases and the J gene lost 0 bases, with 15 bases spanning the gap. Germline V lookup: CDR1 MNHEY, CDR2 SVGAGI. This chain's CDR3 is CASTPTGGSNYGYTF. The CDR3 DNA reads TGTGCCAGCACCCCGACGGGGGGTTCTAACTATGGCTACACCTTC.

About this clone: Other DNA sequences in this specimen translate into the identical CDR3. V usage is TRBV28 and J usage is TRBJ2-5; TRBD1 matches 10 bases. Germline V lookup: CDR1 MDHEN, CDR2 SYDVKM. This CDR3 spans 13 amino acids. Germline trimming cut 8 bases from V and 2 bases from J; bases unmatched to any gene: 2. The CDR3, as DNA: TGTGCCAGCCGGACAGGGGGACAAGAGACCCAGTACTTC. Protein: CASRTGGQETQYF. Variable domain in full (rest from reference TRBV28 and TRBJ2-5): DVKVTQSSRYLVKRTGEKVFLECVQDMDHENMFWYRQDPGLGLRLIYFSYDVKMKEKGDIPEGYSVSREKKERFSLILESASTNQTSMYLCASRTGGQETQYFGPGTRLLVL.

The chain recombines TRBV27 with TRBJ2-1, with TRBD2 matching 8 bases. The CDR3 totals 15 residues. V shed 6 bases and J 1 base; nucleotides not matched to a gene: 5. Looked up from germline, CDR1 is MNHEY and CDR2 is SMNVEV (reference sequence). The CDR3, as DNA: TGTGCCAGCAGATTACTAGCGGCTTCCTACAATGAGCAGTTCTTC. Amino acids: CASRLLAASYNEQFF.

The J gene is TRBJ2-7, the V gene TRBV29-1; tentative D call: TRBD1 (6 bases). This CDR3 has 14 residues. Germline V gene data show CDR1 as SQVTM and CDR2 as ANQGSEA. Trimming pared 1 base from V and 7 bases from J, leaving 17 bases between. CDR3: CSVEGDRQGSEQYF. The CDR3 bases are TGCAGCGTTGAAGGTGATAGGCAGGGGTCAGAGCAGTACTTC.